This TCR beta chain comes out of a study of CD8 T cells in ankylosing spondylitis. General observations from the study: In ankylosing spondylitis blood, a motif of about eight highly homologous TCR beta variants appeared characteristic. Previous work reported some of these motif variants in the synovial fluid and blood of reactive arthritis.

V was pared by 2 bases and J by 4 bases, with 5 bases between. The CDR3 covers 13 residues. CDR1 and CDR2 (germline): MNHEY, SVGAGI. This clonotype was seen at least ten times. Its cognate antigen is unknown. TCRdb ran MiXCR on the 5' RACE reads and lists one entry per CDR3 protein. In the table there are more than 150,000 distinct CDR3 sequences, 15% to 20% of which are singletons. This clonotype was obtained from a male donor under 30 with ankylosing spondylitis or in good health (not recorded which). Sequenced: blood, either unsorted or a sorted T cell fraction (not recorded which). The chain recombines TRBV6-5 with TRBJ2-2; no firm D call. The CDR3 protein is CASSYPITGELFF. DNA of the CDR3: TGTGCCAGCAGTTACCCCATCACCGGGGAGCTGTTTTTT.